The 18 T cell receptor beta chains below were found in one sample sequenced in a study of regulatory T cells in long-lasting Graves disease. Time point noted: persistent/refractory GD, antithyroid drugs over 5 years with positive TRAb. The TCR library was made from RNA extracted from PBMCs. CDR3-region Arm-PCR and iRepertoire HTBI primers produced the TCR beta libraries. From the multiplex PCR reads, TCRdb called clonotypes with MiXCR, one entry per CDR3 protein. Found here are approximately 290,000 distinct CDR3 sequences, roughly a fifth of them singletons; the top ten hold about 61%. This specimen consisted of peripheral blood mononuclear cells (PBMCs), obtained when the disease was refractory, from a patient treated with antithyroid drugs. These receptors were obtained from a female donor with Graves disease.

The CDR3 DNA reads as TGTGCCAGCAGCCCTAACACAGTCAACTATGGCTACACCTTC. It yields the protein CASSPNTVNYGYTF. V is TRBV9 and J is TRBJ1-2; D remains ambiguous. The V end was cut by 4 bases, the J end by 2 bases, with 12 bases between. The CDR3 spans 14 residues. In germline, CDR1 is SGDLS, CDR2 YYNGEE. The entire variable domain, with the rest obtained from reference TRBV9 and TRBJ1-2, is as follows: DSGVTQTPKHLITATGQRVTLRCSPRSGDLSVYWYQQSLDQGLQFLIQYYNGEERAKGNILERFSAQQFPDLHSELNLSSLELGDSALYFCASSPNTVNYGYTFGSGTRLTVV.

The sample holds many counts of this clonotype. Here the CDR3 DNA reads TGCGCCAGCACCTCGACCGGGGAGAACACTGAAGCTTTCTTT. Encoded protein: CASTSTGENTEAFF. The chain is built from TRBV5-1 and TRBJ1-1; D gene unclear. Trimming cost V 6 bases and J 1 base, with 13 bases left between them. CDR1 SGHRS and CDR2 YFSETQ come from the germline V gene. The CDR3 has 14 residues.

This clonotype occurred many times. The chain has TRBV28 and TRBJ2-7, with D possibly matching TRBD2 (6 bases). V shed 3 bases and J shed 7 bases, with 10 bases lying between them. Germline V gene sequence: CDR1 MDHEN, CDR2 SYDVKM. The CDR3 covers 12 residues. CDR3 amino acids: CASSLGGTEQYF. The CDR3 coding sequence is TGTGCCAGCAGTTTGGGCGGGACTGAGCAGTACTTC. Together with reference TRBV28 and TRBJ2-7, the CDR3 gives the full variable domain: DVKVTQSSRYLVKRTGEKVFLECVQDMDHENMFWYRQDPGLGLRLIYFSYDVKMKEKGDIPEGYSVSREKKERFSLILESASTNQTSMYLCASSLGGTEQYFGPGTRLTVT.

As regards this clonotype: The junction shows a germline mismatch at one end, possibly a read error. V usage is TRBV4-1 and J usage is TRBJ1-2; 9 bases map to TRBD1. This CDR3 comprises 15 residues. The germline V gene encodes CDR1 MGHRA and CDR2 YSYEKL. This chain's CDR3 is CASSQDGTGNYGYAF. CDR3 bases: TGCGCCAGCAGCCAAGACGGGACAGGGAACTATGGCTACGCCTTC.

The sample holds many counts of this clonotype. The chain has TRBV12-3 or TRBV12-4 and TRBJ1-5; 9 bases are shared with TRBD1. The trim removed 6 bases at V and 5 bases at J, leaving 8 bases unmatched. The CDR3 has 15 residues. CDR3 amino acids: CASSSYGQGHQPQHF. CDR3 sequence (DNA): TGTGCCAGCAGCTCCTACGGACAGGGGCATCAGCCCCAGCATTTT.

V gene TRBV7-9 combines with J gene TRBJ2-1, with 12 bases lining up with TRBD2. CDR3 length: 15 amino acids. V lost 0 bases, J lost 15 bases, and 9 bases stayed unmatched. Germline lookup yields CDR1 SEHNR and CDR2 FQNEAQ (reference sequence). The CDR3 protein is CASSLATSGSLRVFF. CDR3 DNA sequence: TGTGCCAGCAGCTTAGCGACTAGCGGGAGCTTAAGAGTGTTCTTC.

This clonotype has just a few counts. The chain is built from TRBV4-1 and TRBJ2-2; 7 bases line up with TRBD1. This CDR3 has 16 amino acids. Germline values: CDR1 MGHRA, CDR2 YSYEKL. Losses at the gene ends were 5 bases for V and 4 bases for J; bases not matched to a gene: 10. CDR3 coding DNA: TGCGCCAGCAGCTCAACCAGACAGGGTTTCACCGGGGAGCTGTTTTTT. This translates into CASSSTRQGFTGELFF.

This clonotype showed up many times. The chain employs TRBV7-8 and TRBJ2-7; the match to TRBD2 covers 7 bases. V was clipped by 5 bases and J by 4 bases; unmatched bases: 8. The CDR3 is made up of 14 amino acids. Per germline, CDR1 SGHVS and CDR2 FQNEAQ. The CDR3 DNA reads as TGTGCCAGCAGCCCTTTTTCGGGAGGATACGAGCAGTACTTC. This gives the protein CASSPFSGGYEQYF.

This clonotype has just a few counts. The V gene is TRBV9, the J gene TRBJ2-7, with 9 bases fitting TRBD2. The CDR3 covers 15 residues. Trimming took 0 bases from V and 6 from J; bases not matched to a gene: 7. In germline, CDR1 is SGDLS, CDR2 YYNGEE. CDR3 amino acids: CASSVALAGDSEQYF. In nucleotides, the CDR3 is TGTGCCAGCAGCGTAGCGTTAGCGGGAGATTCCGAGCAGTACTTC.

This clonotype was detected a few times. The CDR3: CASSLAGLGELFF. CDR3 sequence (DNA): TGCGCCAGCAGCCTCGCAGGGCTCGGGGAGCTGTTTTTT. The V call is TRBV4-1, the J call TRBJ2-2, with D tentatively TRBD1 (5 bases). CDR1 is MGHRA, CDR2 YSYEKL, per germline. V lost 4 bases and J 7 bases, leaving 10 bases between the germline ends. The CDR3 has 13 residues.

There are a few counts of this clonotype. The V call is TRBV19, the J call TRBJ2-2, with D unresolved. The CDR3 covers 15 residues. From germline, CDR1 is LNHDA and CDR2 SQIVND (reference sequence). Trimming left V 6 bases short and J 3 bases short, with 14 bases between. CDR3 in amino acids: CASSPLDRYTGELFF. The CDR3 DNA reads TGTGCCAGTAGCCCACTGGACCGTTACACCGGGGAGCTGTTTTTT.

Concerning this clonotype itself: This may stem from a read error, because a much larger clone lies one nucleotide away. The chain combines TRBV19 with TRBJ2-7, with 8 bases identical to TRBD1. Germline V gene data show CDR1 as LNHDA and CDR2 as SQIVND (reference sequence). CDR3 length: 13 residues. V trimming: 6 bases; J trimming: 5 bases; junction bases outside the gene matches: 6. The CDR3 coding sequence is TGTGCCAGTAGAAGACTACAGGGGGACGAGCAGTACTTC. Translated, it gives CASRRLQGDEQYF. Using reference TRBV19 and TRBJ2-7 for the parts outside the CDR3, the full variable domain is DGGITQSPKYLFRKEGQNVTLSCEQNLNHDAMYWYRQDPGQGLRLIYYSQIVNDFQKGDIAEGYSVSREKKESFPLTVTSAQKNPTAFYLCASRRLQGDEQYFGPGTRLTVT.

This clonotype was picked up many times. J is TRBJ1-5 and V is TRBV20-1; D is undetermined. The CDR3 has 15 residues. The V and J ends lost 5 bases and 1 base respectively, with 15 bases between them. The germline V gene encodes CDR1 DFQATT and CDR2 SNEGSKA (reference sequence). The CDR3 DNA follows: TGCAGTGCTGGCTCGGCGCAATTCAGCAATCAGCCCCAGCATTTT. It encodes CSAGSAQFSNQPQHF.

This clonotype was counted a few times. The V gene is TRBV29-1, the J gene TRBJ2-5, with no clear D. The length of the CDR3 is 12 residues. Germline V gene sequence: CDR1 SQVTM, CDR2 ANQGSEA. The V and J ends lost 4 bases and 2 bases respectively, with 8 bases between them. CDR3 nucleotides: TGCAGCGTTGCAACGATACAAGAGACCCAGTACTTC. It is translated as CSVATIQETQYF.

This clonotype was observed many times. The rearrangement uses TRBV28 and TRBJ2-7; TRBD1 matches 7 bases. Germline CDR1 is MDHEN and CDR2 is SYDVKM. Losses at the gene ends were 6 bases for V and 7 bases for J; bases not matched to a gene: 21. The CDR3 covers 17 residues. CDR3 loop: CASSPYWVRDRGSEQYF. CDR3 sequence (DNA): TGTGCCAGCAGCCCCTATTGGGTCCGGGACAGAGGGTCTGAGCAGTACTTC.

The chain links TRBV4-3 to TRBJ2-7; D is unresolved. Germline V gives CDR1 LGHNA, CDR2 YSLEER. V was pared by 0 bases and J by 3 bases, with 12 bases between. The CDR3 loop spans 15 amino acids. CDR3 region: CASSQDLGQVYEQYF. In DNA, the CDR3 is TGCGCCAGCAGCCAAGATCTAGGCCAGGTCTACGAGCAGTACTTC.

This clonotype appeared a few times. The chain recombines TRBV6-1 with TRBJ1-6, with TRBD1 matching over 7 bases. CDR1 is MNHNS and CDR2 is SASEGT in the germline V gene. The CDR3 runs 16 residues. The junction had 8 bases not matched to a gene; V was cut back by 6 bases and J by 3 bases. The CDR3 protein is CASSENRGIYNSPLHF. In DNA form, the CDR3 reads TGTGCCAGCAGCGAAAACAGGGGTATCTATAATTCACCCCTCCACTTT.

This clonotype has at least ten counts. V usage is TRBV27 and J usage is TRBJ2-7; D is unresolved. Germline loops: CDR1 MNHEY, CDR2 SMNVEV (reference sequence). V was shortened by 2 bases and J by 2 bases, with 13 bases between the two germline ends. This CDR3 region has 15 residues. The CDR3 nucleotides are TGTGCCAGCAGTTTAAGTAGTCAGTCAACCTACGAGCAGTACTTC. It codes for CASSLSSQSTYEQYF.